This T cell receptor beta chain was identified in a study of regulatory T cells in long-lasting Graves disease (dated by TCRdb to 2020 to 2022). About the study as a whole: In the newly diagnosed Graves' disease group, patients had been taking antithyroid drugs for less than 3 months. Persistent Graves' disease patients were compared with newly diagnosed Graves' disease patients by peripheral blood TCR sequencing and RNA sequencing. The study was registered as a clinical trial and conducted in China. A total of 33 samples underwent TCR sequencing: approximately 13 from persistent and about 20 from newly diagnosed Graves' disease patients.

This sample's time point label indicates: newly diagnosed GD, antithyroid drugs for less than 3 months. RNA was extracted from PBMCs in TRIzol for both TCR sequencing and RNA sequencing. Graves' disease was diagnosed according to American Thyroid Association guidelines. The patients came from an endocrinology department in Xi'an, China. Each patient gave 7.5 to 10 milliliters of peripheral blood, collected in an EDTA anticoagulant tube. PBMCs were isolated by Ficoll Paque Plus density gradient separation without further T cell sorting. An Agilent 2100 Bioanalyzer and agarose gel were used to check RNA quality, and a NanoDrop 2000 was used to measure RNA concentration. The method was multiplex PCR. These reads were obtained on an Illumina HiSeq 4000. CDR3 regions were amplified by Arm-PCR with iRepertoire HTBI primers to construct TCR beta libraries. PCR products were gel purified before sequencing. The authors' pipeline ran thus. A total of under 80 TRBV and 14 TRBJ segments were identified across samples and were used for gene usage analysis of CDR3 amino acid clonotypes. COPE and FqMerger were used to merge filtered high-quality paired reads into contigs. BLAST was used to align contigs to IMGT TRBV, TRBD and TRBJ reference genes, and CDR3 was defined according to IMGT. Highly expanded clones were defined as clonotypes with a frequency above 0.1%. Shannon entropy was used to measure repertoire diversity, and the Gini coefficient was used to measure V-J evenness. Clonotypes shared by more than one individual were considered public. TCRdb reprocessing: public reads trimmed at Q25 with fastp, clones called with MiXCR, in-frame beta chains kept. For every CDR3 protein sequence, its rows merge into one entry that carries the most common genes and DNA. The authors' filters were not applied to this entry. The sample table lists more than 450,000 distinct CDR3 sequences, 16% of them with a count of one. 12% of the sample is taken by the ten largest.

Study-wide findings and limitations: Sequencing and analysis were restricted to the TCR beta chain. A larger number of public clonotypes was shared among persistent patients (about 2,700) than among newly diagnosed patients (around 890). Compared with newly diagnosed patients, persistent Graves' disease patients had lower TCR Shannon entropy and fewer highly expanded clones, which suggests clonal expansion. The study examined only peripheral blood because the primary lesion, thyroid tissue, could not be accessed. The small sample size was acknowledged by the authors as a limitation that may reduce accuracy.

For this clonotype: What antigen it recognizes has not been identified. Base quality data are lacking; no much larger clone is found one base away.

The same sample was also studied in work on T cells in Graves' hyperthyroidism and ophthalmopathy. The second study also describes: Stable Graves' hyperthyroidism was defined as the absence of progression to ophthalmopathy over 18 months of follow-up. Hyperthyroidism patients were aged 18 to 65 years and newly diagnosed, with disease duration of less than 2 months. The study excluded patients with uncontrolled infections, other autoimmune diseases, pregnancy or lactation. Diagnoses were based on clinical symptoms, serum thyroxine and TRAb, thyroid ultrasound and orbital computed tomography. A first-round RT-PCR of the TCR CDR3 used the HTBI primer set with the Qiagen OneStep RT-PCR kit. Most expanded thyroid clonotypes (frequency above 0.001) were also detected in blood, a finding suggesting that blood repertoires may reflect thyroid immune responses. A model built on a 13 V-J signature distinguished ophthalmopathy from stable hyperthyroidism, reaching 85% to 90% sensitivity and about 81% specificity in cross-validation and 80%/75% in testing. In validation, progression to ophthalmopathy was predicted by the model with 70.59% sensitivity and 72.22% specificity, a median of about 6.8 months before onset. To identify TCR V-J signatures that set the groups apart, the researchers used a discovery cohort of 90 to 100 patients, made up of fewer than 50 with Graves' ophthalmopathy and some 60 with stable Graves' hyperthyroidism. Prospective prediction of ophthalmopathy was tested in an independent validation cohort consisting of roughly 20 hyperthyroidism patients and some 17 patients who later progressed to ophthalmopathy. The 75 to 100 discovery patients were randomly split 7:3 into training and test sets. The study also compared thyroid tissue and blood T-cell repertoires from five or six Graves' hyperthyroidism patients. Once sampling was done, hyperthyroidism patients were given methimazole at a starting dose of 30 mg daily, whereas ophthalmopathy patients were given high-dose intravenous methylprednisolone. Libraries were constructed in a second round of multiplex PCR, after which size selection and purification were performed. Sequencing of the libraries was done on an Illumina HiSeq2000 using paired-end 100 bp reads. SOAPnuke was used to process the raw data, throwing out any read that contained adapters or uncalled bases, had a mean Phred below 15, or lacked an exact constant-primer or identifier match. COPE v1.2.5 was used to merge high-quality paired reads, and clonotypes were defined as unique nucleotide sequences. MiTCR v1.1 was used to align the clonotypes against IMGT TRBV, TRBD and TRBJ reference segments. Only V-J combinations with frequency above 0.0001, covering about 99% of repertoires, were analysed. A TCS score was defined as the ratio between F50 (clonal expansion) and ExV (chaos), using BLOSUM62-based TCRdist between CDR3 peptides within each V-J. Welch's t-statistics and random forest reduced around 510 V-J features to 10 to 15, which were used in a naive Bayes classifier (R e1071). No statistical method was used to set the sample size in advance, and investigators knew the group allocation. The paper describes TCR Vbeta CDR3 sequencing of about 140 peripheral blood samples, made up of about 41 ophthalmopathy patients, more than 70 hyperthyroidism patients and 17 progressor patients.

The sequence was collected from a man between 40 and 49 years old with Graves disease. Donor details come from another sample of the same person, matched by shared clones. The sequencing here drew on peripheral blood mononuclear cells (PBMCs), taken at new diagnosis, from a patient treated with antithyroid drugs.

Here is the DNA: TGTGCCAGCAGCCAAGATTCTAACAATGAGCAGTTCTTC. Its product reads: CASSQDSNNEQFF. The chain was built from TRBV3-1 and TRBJ2-1; no D segment can be confidently identified. Deletion took 0 bases off V and 5 bases off J, with a span of 5 bases between the germline ends. From a lookup of the germline V gene (reference sequence), CDR1 and CDR2 are LGHDT and YNNKEL. Measured from the cysteine to the phenylalanine, the CDR3 is 13 residues long. Here the CDR3 DNA is all that survives: 39 bases in frame from base 1.